One sample yielded the 24 T cell receptor beta chains listed below, sequenced in a study of early T cells in non-severe SARS-CoV-2 infection. A single record per CDR3 protein comes from TCRdb applying MiXCR to the 5' RACE reads. Found here are tens of thousands of distinct CDR3 sequences, 6% to 9.5% of them singletons; the top ten hold 12%. The sample in question was whole blood, obtained at baseline. Receptors originate from an adult who was a healthcare worker with PCR-confirmed SARS-CoV-2 infection or an uninfected control (not recorded which).

This clonotype has only a few counts. J is TRBJ2-3 and V is TRBV7-8, with 9 nucleotides matching TRBD1. Trimming at V came to 1 base and at J to 14 bases, leaving 13 bases not matched to a gene. This CDR3 spans 15 amino acids. The germline V gene has CDR1 SGHVS and CDR2 FQNEAQ. CDR3 sequence: CASSLETGRDREAYF. CDR3 DNA: TGTGCCAGCAGCTTAGAGACCGGCCGGGACAGGGAGGCGTATTTT.

The table lists this clonotype with a few counts. The rearrangement links TRBV29-1 to TRBJ1-1; D gene uncertain. V lost 5 bases, J lost 0 bases, and 10 bases lay in between. CDR3 length equals 13 residues. Germline-derived CDR1 and CDR2 are SQVTM and ANQGSEA. CDR3 sequence reads: CSVQPRLNTEAFF. The CDR3 DNA is TGCAGCGTTCAACCCCGGCTGAACACTGAAGCTTTCTTT.

This clonotype showed up many times. The CDR3 DNA sequence: TGTGCCAGTACGTCAGCTGGGGGGGCCAACGTCCTGACTTTC. It is translated as CASTSAGGANVLTF. This rearrangement joins TRBV19 to TRBJ2-6; D remains ambiguous. This CDR3 comprises 14 residues. Germline CDR1 and CDR2: LNHDA and SQIVND (reference sequence). V was cut by 7 bases and J by 4 bases, with 11 bases left in between.

This clonotype was picked up many times. The J gene is TRBJ1-5, the V gene TRBV4-1; unclear D gene. This CDR3 has 15 amino acids. Between the trimmed V and J ends, which lost 5 bases and 2 bases, there was a span of 13 bases. The V gene's germline CDR1 is MGHRA and CDR2 YSYEKL. CDR3 loop: CASSFTGSGNQPQHF. The CDR3 DNA reads TGCGCCAGCAGCTTCACCGGGAGCGGCAATCAGCCCCAGCATTTT.

This clonotype was detected only a few times. The chain is built from TRBV5-4 and TRBJ2-1; weak D call: TRBD1 (6 bases). CDR3 length: 13 residues. Trimming shortened V by 6 bases and J by 1 base, and 8 bases separated the two germline ends. Germline V lookup: CDR1 SGHNT, CDR2 YYREEE (reference sequence). CDR3 region: CASNGQSYNEQFF. As DNA, the CDR3 is TGTGCCAGCAACGGACAGTCCTACAATGAGCAGTTCTTC.

This clonotype was observed at least ten times. This sequence joins TRBV28 and TRBJ1-2; TRBD1 matches 7 bases. The CDR3 loop spans 15 amino acids. Per germline, CDR1 MDHEN and CDR2 SYDVKM. V shed 7 bases, J shed 0 bases, and the junction held 8 bases outside the gene matches. CDR3 sequence reads: CASKRGTVANYGYTF. Here the CDR3 DNA reads TGTGCCAGCAAACGAGGGACAGTAGCTAACTATGGCTACACCTTC.

This clonotype was counted a few times. The CDR3 DNA reads as TGTGCCAGCTCCCGGCCCACTGATGGCTACACCTTC. Protein sequence: CASSRPTDGYTF. The rearrangement links TRBV18 to TRBJ1-2, with D unclear. V shed 6 bases and J shed 6 bases, with 11 bases lying between them. This CDR3 is 12 amino acids long. From germline, CDR1 is KGHSH and CDR2 LQKENI.

The genes are TRBV6-2 or TRBV6-3 and TRBJ1-2, with unresolved D. Trimming took 2 bases from V and 8 from J, leaving 9 bases between them. From germline, CDR1 is MNHEY and CDR2 SVGEGT. The CDR3 length is 12 residues. CDR3 sequence: CASSYDIEGYTF. CDR3 bases: TGTGCCAGCAGTTACGATATCGAGGGCTACACCTTC.

This clonotype turned up a few times. This chain joins TRBV20-1 and TRBJ2-2; D is uncertain. The V and J ends lost 3 bases and 4 bases respectively, with 9 bases between them. This CDR3 is built from 13 residues. Germline lookup yields CDR1 DFQATT and CDR2 SNEGSKA (reference sequence). The CDR3 bases are TGCAGTGCTAGTAGGACGGGCACCGGGGAGCTGTTTTTT. Protein product: CSASRTGTGELFF.

The chain links TRBV10-3 to TRBJ1-3; D is perhaps TRBD1 (6 bases). The CDR3 loop spans 14 amino acids. Germline V gene lookup returns CDR1 ENHRY and CDR2 SYGVKD. V was cut by 7 bases and J by 2 bases, with 12 bases left in between. The CDR3 loop reads CAITGVGTGNTIYF. The CDR3 DNA reads TGTGCCATCACAGGGGTGGGAACTGGAAACACCATATATTTT.

This clonotype was seen only a few times. The genes are TRBV28 and TRBJ2-2; possibly TRBD1 or TRBD2 for D (5 bases each). Germline CDR1 reads MDHEN; CDR2 reads SYDVKM. The length of the CDR3 is 13 residues. Trimming removed 8 bases at V and 5 bases at J, with 12 bases between. CDR3 sequence: CASLRDLTGELFF. The CDR3 DNA sequence: TGTGCCAGCTTGAGGGACCTTACCGGGGAGCTGTTTTTT.

This clonotype was detected many times. The rearrangement links TRBV7-3 to TRBJ2-3; no reliable D call. Germline values: CDR1 SGHTA, CDR2 FQGTGA. This CDR3 has 14 residues. Trimming removed 3 bases from V and 0 bases from J, with 7 bases in between. DNA of the CDR3: TGTGCCAGCAGCTTTGGGTTAAGCACAGATACGCAGTATTTT. Its protein is CASSFGLSTDTQYF.

This clonotype came up many times. The V and J genes are TRBV12-3 or TRBV12-4 and TRBJ2-4, with TRBD1 matching 7 bases. The trim removed 0 bases at V and 7 bases at J, leaving 3 bases unmatched. CDR3 size: 14 residues. The DNA of the CDR3 is TGTGCCAGCAGTTTAGCTACAGGGGAGAACATTCAGTACTTC. It specifies CASSLATGENIQYF.

The chain combines TRBV2 with TRBJ1-5; D call uncertain. CDR3 length: 14 amino acids. Germline CDR1 is SNHLY and CDR2 is FYNNEI. V lost 5 bases to trimming and J lost 6 bases, with 14 bases between them. CDR3 amino acids: CASSSRELTQPQHF. CDR3 coding DNA: TGTGCCAGCAGTTCGCGGGAATTGACTCAGCCCCAGCATTTT.

This clonotype was seen only a few times. The gene calls are TRBV7-9 and TRBJ2-1; the D is unclear. The germline gives CDR1 SEHNR, CDR2 FQNEAQ (reference sequence). This CDR3 spans 14 amino acids. The V gene lost 10 bases and the J gene lost 0 bases, with 13 bases spanning the gap. The CDR3 loop reads CANAGPGSYNEQFF. CDR3 nucleotides: TGTGCCAACGCTGGCCCGGGCTCCTACAATGAGCAGTTCTTC.

This clonotype was seen a few times. The V gene is TRBV19, the J gene TRBJ2-7; D is possibly TRBD1 (5 bases). The germline CDR1 and CDR2 sequences are LNHDA and SQIVND (reference sequence). The CDR3 length is 12 residues. Trimming left V 4 bases short and J 3 bases short, with 7 bases between. Here the CDR3 reads CASSTGFYEQYF. The CDR3 DNA reads TGTGCCAGTAGTACAGGGTTCTACGAGCAGTACTTC.

This clonotype was seen a few times. The J gene is TRBJ1-1, the V gene TRBV6-1; D gene unclear. Germline V gene lookup returns CDR1 MNHNS and CDR2 SASEGT. The CDR3 length is 13 residues. With 8 bases removed from V and 1 base from J, the gap between germline ends came to 11 bases. CDR3 sequence reads: CASRARTNTEAFF. The DNA for the CDR3 is TGTGCCAGCCGGGCAAGGACGAACACTGAAGCTTTCTTT.

This clonotype showed up just a few times. The chain recombines TRBV5-5 with TRBJ2-3, with D possibly being TRBD1 or TRBD2 (5 bases each). The CDR3 covers 13 residues. With 3 bases removed from V and 4 bases from J, the gap between germline ends came to 9 bases. CDR1 and CDR2 from the germline V gene are SGHKS and YYEKEE (reference sequence). CDR3 DNA: TGTGCCAGCAGCTGGGACGCCTCAGATACGCAGTATTTT. Its protein is CASSWDASDTQYF.

This clonotype showed up just a few times. The rearrangement joins TRBV10-2 to TRBJ2-1; tentative D call: TRBD2 (5 bases). There are 15 residues in the CDR3. V dropped 2 bases and J dropped 2 bases, with 10 bases sitting between them. CDR1 WSHSY and CDR2 SAAADI come from the germline V gene. CDR3 sequence reads: CASSEEGAPYNEQFF. The CDR3 DNA follows: TGCGCCAGCAGTGAGGAGGGTGCTCCCTACAATGAGCAGTTCTTC.

Many counts were recorded for this clonotype. This chain connects TRBV7-2 to TRBJ2-7; the match to TRBD1 covers 7 bases. CDR3 length: 15 residues. Per the germline V gene, CDR1 is SGHTA and CDR2 is FQGNSA. J was trimmed by 3 bases and V by 2 bases; bases with no gene match: 7. The CDR3 loop reads CASSLLTGFVYEQYF. The CDR3 nucleotides are TGTGCCAGCAGCTTACTGACAGGGTTCGTCTACGAGCAGTACTTC.

This clonotype was counted many times. V gene TRBV20-1 combines with J gene TRBJ2-1; no clear D. V was shortened by 3 bases and J by 10 bases, with 19 bases between the two germline ends. The CDR3 consists of 14 residues. Germline V gives CDR1 DFQATT, CDR2 SNEGSKA (reference sequence). This CDR3 reads CSASYASGLNEQFF. The DNA for the CDR3 is TGCAGTGCTAGCTATGCCTCCGGGCTAAACGAGCAGTTCTTC.

This clonotype showed up just a few times. The chain combines TRBV5-5 with TRBJ2-7, with 8 bases that match TRBD2. Germline V CDR1 and CDR2: SGHKS, YYEKEE (reference sequence). The CDR3 consists of 15 residues. Unmatched junction bases numbered 8, after V lost 2 bases and J lost 4 bases. The CDR3 DNA sequence: TGTGCCAGCAGCTTAGTGATGACTAGCGTTTACGAGCAGTACTTC. Protein: CASSLVMTSVYEQYF.

The chain carries TRBV14 and TRBJ2-1; 12 positions match TRBD2. Trimming took 5 bases from V and 5 from J; bases not matched to a gene: 4. Germline V gene sequence: CDR1 SGHDN, CDR2 FVKESK. CDR3 length equals 15 residues. The CDR3 DNA follows: TGTGCCAGCAGCGTACGGACTAGCGGGGACAATGAGCAGTTCTTC. Amino acids: CASSVRTSGDNEQFF. The variable domain in full, completed from reference TRBV14 and TRBJ2-1, reads EAGVTQFPSHSVIEKGQTVTLRCDPISGHDNLYWYRRVMGKEIKFLLHFVKESKQDESGMPNNRFLAERTGGTYSTLKVQPAELEDSGVYFCASSVRTSGDNEQFFGPGTRLTVL.

This clonotype has a handful of counts. J is TRBJ2-3 and V is TRBV27; no reliable D call. CDR1 is MNHEY and CDR2 is SMNVEV in the germline V gene (reference sequence). V lost 3 bases and J lost 0, with 13 bases in between. There are 16 residues in the CDR3. DNA of the CDR3: TGTGCCAGCAGTTTCAAGGCTCGTGCTAGCACAGATACGCAGTATTTT. This encodes CASSFKARASTDTQYF.